The 8 T cell receptor beta chains in this list originate from one sample, sequenced in a study of shared clonotypes between healthy human individuals. Repertoires were generated with immunoSEQ multiplex PCR, while TCRdb's copy carries only in-frame clones and drops some. This sample carries around 2,100,000 clones, about 95% of them seen once, and the ten largest clones take more than 0.95%. Naive CD8 cells lacked CD45RO, underwent positive selection for CCR7 and left out terminally differentiated effector memory CD45RA+ cells. Sequencing was performed on naive CD8+ T cells sorted from blood. The source of these receptors is a man between 18 and 35 years old in good health.

This clone came up once. The V and J genes are TRBV4-1 and TRBJ1-1; weak D call: TRBD1 (6 bases). The germline V and J ends were trimmed by 0 bases and 2 bases, with 13 bases remaining between them. This CDR3 is 16 amino acids long. Germline V lookup: CDR1 MGHRA, CDR2 YSYEKL. The CDR3 loop reads CASSQDGGAYNTEAFF. The CDR3 DNA is TGCGCCAGCAGCCAAGATGGGGGGGCATACAACACTGAAGCTTTCTTT.

The chain couples TRBV13 to TRBJ2-1, with 11 bases lining up with TRBD2. CDR1 is PRHDT, CDR2 FYEKMQ, per germline (reference sequence). Trimming at V came to 5 bases and at J to 2 bases, leaving 5 bases not matched to a gene. The CDR3 runs 16 residues. CDR3 in DNA: TGTGCCAGCAGCCCGAGACTAGCGGGGCCCTACAATGAGCAGTTCTTC. This gives the protein CASSPRLAGPYNEQFF.

V is TRBV28 and J is TRBJ1-1; tentative D call: TRBD1 (5 bases). There are 13 residues in the CDR3. Trimming removed 4 bases at V and 4 bases at J, with 10 bases between. In germline, CDR1 is MDHEN, CDR2 SYDVKM. CDR3 residues: CASSWAGGTEAFF. In DNA, the CDR3 is TGTGCCAGCAGTTGGGCTGGGGGCACTGAAGCTTTCTTT.

The gene calls are TRBV11-2 and TRBJ2-7, with 10 bases fitting TRBD1. Looked up from germline, CDR1 is SGHAT and CDR2 is FQNNGV. J gave up 4 bases and V 5 bases, and 11 bases lay outside the gene matches. This CDR3 spans 16 amino acids. This chain's CDR3 is CASSLDPGTGAYEQYF. CDR3 nucleotide sequence: TGTGCCAGCAGCCTCGATCCCGGGACAGGGGCGTACGAGCAGTACTTC.

This chain connects TRBV2 to TRBJ2-7, with TRBD2 matching 7 bases. The germline CDR1 and CDR2 sequences are SNHLY and FYNNEI. CDR3 length: 15 amino acids. Unmatched junction bases numbered 7, after V lost 3 bases and J lost 2 bases. CDR3: CASSEEAGRTYEQYF. The CDR3 bases are TGTGCCAGCAGTGAGGAAGCGGGACGTACCTACGAGCAGTACTTC.

This chain joins TRBV5-1 and TRBJ2-2, with D possibly being TRBD1 or TRBD2 (5 bases each). The V and J ends lost 2 bases and 3 bases respectively, with 11 bases between them. The germline CDR1 and CDR2 sequences are SGHRS and YFSETQ. The CDR3 extends over 15 amino acids. CDR3 in amino acids: CASSFRDGDTGELFF. The CDR3 coding sequence is TGCGCCAGCAGCTTCCGGGACGGGGACACCGGGGAGCTGTTTTTT.

The rearrangement links TRBV5-1 to TRBJ2-7; D tentatively fits TRBD1 or TRBD2 (5 bases each). Germline loops: CDR1 SGHRS, CDR2 YFSETQ. The CDR3 runs to 14 residues. V dropped 2 bases and J dropped 0 bases, with 9 bases sitting between them. The chain's CDR3 is CASSFWGSSYEQYF. The CDR3 region has the DNA TGCGCCAGCAGCTTTTGGGGGAGCTCCTACGAGCAGTACTTC.

A word on this clone: In the same sample, other DNA sequences code for this CDR3. The chain uses TRBV6-6 and TRBJ2-3, with TRBD2 matching 8 bases. From germline, CDR1 is MNHNY and CDR2 SVGAGI (reference sequence). The CDR3 covers 13 residues. V shed 6 bases, J shed 4 bases, and the junction held 3 bases outside the gene matches. DNA for the CDR3: TGTGCCAGCAGCTCGGGGGGGGCAGATACGCAGTATTTT. Residues: CASSSGGADTQYF.